Below, one T cell receptor (beta chain) is given with its context. The antigen is undetermined. With 4 bases removed from V and 7 bases from J, the gap between germline ends came to 7 bases. CDR3 length equals 12 residues. Germline V gene data show CDR1 as SNHLY and CDR2 as FYNNEI. This entry comes from a study of T cell responses to AZD1222 COVID-19 vaccine. Overall study context: Combined were second doses at about 4 or about 12 weeks.

Study-wide results and limits: Spike regions recognized by vaccine-associated CD4 TCRs spanned the protein, led by 160-218 and 743-854. Repertoire samples came only from after the peak T cell response.

Here immunoSEQ multiplex PCR was the method, and the copy in TCRdb shows in-frame clones only, minus some. The data show some 130,000 clones, about nine tenths seen once. The V gene is TRBV2, the J gene TRBJ1-4; D unresolved. This sample comprised peripheral blood, obtained on day 0 of AZD1222 vaccination. The clonotype comes from an adult in good health. The CDR3 reads CASSVLSEKLFF. CDR3 coding DNA: TGTGCCAGCAGTGTGCTCTCTGAAAAACTGTTTTTT.